These 10 T cell receptor beta chains share one sample of origin, sequenced in a study of blood T cell repertoires in COVID-19. This table comes from immunoSEQ multiplex PCR, and its TCRdb copy is limited to in-frame clones, with some not included. The sample carries over 200,000 clones, around 80% recorded once. Sequencing was performed on PBMCs or T cells enriched from blood (not recorded which). The origin of the receptors is a man between 60 and 75 years old who had recovered from COVID-19.

V usage is TRBV6-5 and J usage is TRBJ2-7, with 11 bases lining up with TRBD1. With V trimmed by 7 bases and J by 7 bases, 6 bases remained unmatched. CDR3 length: 13 residues. Germline V gene sequence: CDR1 MNHEY, CDR2 SVGAGI. CDR3 sequence (DNA): TGTGCCAGCACGGACAGGGGGCGGGGAGAGCAGTACTTC. Its protein is CASTDRGRGEQYF.

The CDR3 sequence: CASSSGTETYEQYF. The CDR3 DNA is TGTGCCAGCAGCTCCGGGACAGAGACCTACGAGCAGTACTTC. The V and J genes are TRBV11-3 and TRBJ2-7, with 7 bases that match TRBD1. The V segment lost 4 bases and the J segment 2 bases; nucleotides outside the gene matches: 5. CDR3 length: 14 residues. CDR1 and CDR2 from the germline V gene are SGHNT and YENEEA.

The V and J genes are TRBV10-3 and TRBJ1-2; D perhaps matches TRBD1 (6 bases). The CDR3 is 12 residues long. Germline CDR1 ENHRY, CDR2 SYGVKD. V shed 2 bases and J shed 6 bases, with 7 bases lying between them. In nucleotides, the CDR3 is TGTGCCATCAGTGAGGGACAGCATGGCTACACCTTC. It codes for CAISEGQHGYTF.

The rearrangement uses TRBV29-1 and TRBJ1-2; TRBD1 aligns across 10 bases. With V trimmed by 6 bases and J by 7 bases, 8 bases remained unmatched. CDR1 and CDR2 (germline): SQVTM, ANQGSEA. The CDR3 loop spans 13 amino acids. The CDR3: CSVGGTGVGGYTF. DNA for the CDR3: TGCAGCGTCGGGGGGACAGGGGTCGGTGGCTACACCTTC.

The V and J genes are TRBV4-3 and TRBJ2-1, with D maybe TRBD2 (6 bases). This CDR3 contains 14 residues. Germline CDR1 and CDR2: LGHNA and YSLEER. V shed 1 base and J shed 6 bases, with 10 bases lying between them. CDR3 in amino acids: CASSQVAGPNEQFF. Written as DNA, the CDR3 is TGCGCCAGCAGCCAAGTGGCGGGACCCAATGAGCAGTTCTTC.

The V gene is TRBV19, the J gene TRBJ2-1; 14 bases are shared with TRBD2. Per germline, CDR1 LNHDA and CDR2 SQIVND (reference sequence). The V gene end was trimmed by 3 bases and the J gene end by 9 bases; junction bases not matched to a gene: 10. The CDR3 is 17 amino acids. The CDR3 sequence: CASSMTSGGAMLVEQFF. Written as DNA, the CDR3 is TGTGCCAGTAGTATGACTAGCGGGGGGGCCATGTTGGTTGAGCAGTTCTTC.

This clone was detected only a few times. CDR3 region: CASSSSGGYTF. CDR3 nucleotide sequence: TGTGCCAGCAGTTCCTCCGGTGGCTACACCTTC. The chain recombines TRBV12-3 or TRBV12-4 with TRBJ1-2; D unclear. This CDR3 is built from 11 residues. V was pared by 4 bases and J by 7 bases, with 7 bases between.

This clone was picked up a small number of times. The V call is TRBV6-6, the J call TRBJ2-3; D gene ambiguous. The CDR3 is made up of 14 amino acids. Deletions cut 2 bases from V and 0 bases from J, with 6 bases between. Germline assignment: CDR1 MNHNY and CDR2 SVGAGI (reference sequence). The CDR3 DNA reads as TGTGCCAGCAGTTACCCCGAGAGCACAGATACGCAGTATTTT. Its translation is CASSYPESTDTQYF.

The chain joins TRBV3-1 (or the pseudogene TRBV3-2) to TRBJ1-2, with D maybe TRBD1 (5 bases). Trimming removed 6 bases from V and 6 bases from J, with 14 bases in between. Germline V lookup: CDR1 LGHDT, CDR2 YNNKEL (reference sequence). CDR3 size: 13 residues. The CDR3 reads CASRAAGLDGYTF. CDR3 bases: TGTGCCAGCAGGGCGGCAGGGCTGGATGGCTACACCTTC.

CDR3 sequence reads: CASSLIPGQGASTEAFF. CDR3 in DNA: TGTGCCAGCAGTTTAATACCGGGACAGGGGGCGAGCACTGAAGCTTTCTTT. V usage is TRBV28 and J usage is TRBJ1-1; 12 bases are shared with TRBD1. Germline CDR1 is MDHEN and CDR2 is SYDVKM. V lost 2 bases and J lost 4; bases outside the gene matches: 8. The CDR3 extends over 17 amino acids.